The 25 T cell receptor beta chains below come from one sample, sequenced in a study of siplizumab effects on memory and regulatory T cells. Clones were read by immunoSEQ multiplex PCR, and TCRdb kept only the in-frame ones, dropping some. In the table there are 70,000 to 95,000 clones, 93% of which are singletons. The sample comprised CD8+ T cells sorted from blood. The source is a human donor in good health.

The chain joins TRBV2 to TRBJ1-5; TRBD1 is a possible D gene (6 bases). Germline V gene lookup returns CDR1 SNHLY and CDR2 FYNNEI. The CDR3 runs 16 residues. The V gene lost 8 bases and the J gene lost 0 bases, with 17 bases spanning the gap. CDR3 nucleotides: TGTGCCAGCGCCAAACAGGGACCTTATAGCAATCAGCCCCAGCATTTT. This gives the protein CASAKQGPYSNQPQHF. Combining the CDR3 with reference TRBV2 and TRBJ1-5 gives the whole variable domain EPEVTQTPSHQVTQMGQEVILRCVPISNHLYFYWYRQILGQKVEFLVSFYNNEISEKSEIFDDQFSVERPDGSNFTLKIRSTKLEDSAMYFCASAKQGPYSNQPQHFGDGTRLSIL.

The V gene is TRBV2, the J gene TRBJ2-1; possibly TRBD2 for D (7 bases). CDR3 length equals 12 residues. Germline lookup yields CDR1 SNHLY and CDR2 FYNNEI. The V and J ends lost 6 bases and 8 bases respectively, with 11 bases between them. CDR3 coding DNA: TGTGCCAGCAGCGGGGGGCGCGATGAGCAGTTCTTC. Protein: CASSGGRDEQFF.

This clone showed up just a few times. This chain joins TRBV27 and TRBJ2-2; D is undetermined. CDR3 size: 14 residues. Trimming took 4 bases from V and 3 from J, leaving 9 bases between them. Looked up from germline, CDR1 is MNHEY and CDR2 is SMNVEV (reference sequence). This CDR3 reads CASSYGRYTGELFF. The CDR3, as DNA: TGTGCCAGCAGTTACGGAAGGTACACCGGGGAGCTGTTTTTT.

The V call is TRBV10-1, the J call TRBJ2-2; 8 bases map to TRBD1. CDR3 length: 17 residues. V was pared by 4 bases and J by 4 bases, with 11 bases of the junction left unmatched. Germline lookup yields CDR1 WNHNN and CDR2 SYGVQD (reference sequence). Here the CDR3 reads CASSGVPGQGSTGELFF. Here the CDR3 DNA reads TGCGCCAGCAGTGGAGTACCAGGACAGGGCAGCACCGGGGAGCTGTTTTTT.

The genes are TRBV25-1 and TRBJ1-2; possible D gene TRBD1, 5 bases. This CDR3 has 16 amino acids. The V end lost 8 bases, the J end lost 1 base, and 20 bases lay between the germline ends. Germline loops: CDR1 MGHDK, CDR2 SYGVNS. CDR3 nucleotide sequence: TGTGCCAGCGCCCTAACTGAGGACAAGAATAACTATGGCTACACCTTC. Protein product: CASALTEDKNNYGYTF.

This sequence joins TRBV27 and TRBJ2-6; D might be TRBD2 (5 bases). Germline V gene lookup returns CDR1 MNHEY and CDR2 SMNVEV (reference sequence). The ends were cut back, 0 bases at V and 1 base at J, with 10 bases in the middle. There are 17 residues in the CDR3. The DNA of the CDR3 is TGTGCCAGCAGTTTATCACCCCCGGGGTCTGGGGCCAACGTCCTGACTTTC. Its translation: CASSLSPPGSGANVLTF.

The V call is TRBV11-3, the J call TRBJ2-7; maybe TRBD1 (5 bases). The CDR3 covers 13 residues. In germline, CDR1 is SGHNT, CDR2 YENEEA. The V and J ends lost 5 bases and 0 bases respectively, with 8 bases between them. As DNA, the CDR3 is TGTGCCAGCAGCAGCGACAGCTCCTACGAGCAGTACTTC. Protein: CASSSDSSYEQYF.

This rearrangement joins TRBV6-5 to TRBJ2-1, with D uncertain. Germline V lookup: CDR1 MNHEY, CDR2 SVGAGI. The CDR3 is 14 amino acids. V lost 5 bases to trimming and J lost 2 bases, with 10 bases between them. CDR3 DNA: TGTGCCAGCAGTCCATTTATCGCCTACAATGAGCAGTTCTTC. It codes for CASSPFIAYNEQFF.

In this sample, this clone turned up once. This chain uses TRBV19 with TRBJ2-1, with 7 nucleotides matching TRBD1. Trimming took 1 base from V and 6 from J; bases not matched to a gene: 3. From germline, CDR1 is LNHDA and CDR2 SQIVND (reference sequence). The CDR3 is made up of 14 amino acids. CDR3 sequence reads: CASSIVAGGNEQFF. The DNA of the CDR3 is TGTGCCAGTAGTATAGTCGCAGGGGGCAATGAGCAGTTCTTC.

J is TRBJ1-2 and V is TRBV27; TRBD1 might be the D (5 bases). Trimming took off 0 bases at V and 2 bases at J, with 13 bases between the two ends. The CDR3 runs 16 residues. Looked up from germline, CDR1 is MNHEY and CDR2 is SMNVEV (reference sequence). The DNA of the CDR3 is TGTGCCAGCAGTTTATCCCCTCCGACAGAAAACTATGGCTACACCTTC. It codes for CASSLSPPTENYGYTF.

V and J are TRBV9 and TRBJ1-2; no clear D gene. V was trimmed by 3 bases and J by 8 bases, leaving 17 bases between them. Germline CDR1 and CDR2: SGDLS and YYNGEE. This CDR3 is 14 amino acids long. The CDR3 protein is CASSGAGPLKGYTF. The CDR3 region has the DNA TGTGCCAGCAGCGGTGCCGGGCCCTTGAAAGGCTACACCTTC.

This chain connects TRBV7-9 to TRBJ2-7; D possibly uses TRBD1 or TRBD2 (5 bases each). Trimming cost V 5 bases and J 4 bases, with 15 bases left between them. The CDR3 is 14 residues long. Germline V lookup: CDR1 SEHNR, CDR2 FQNEAQ (reference sequence). This CDR3 reads CASSPEGRVYEQYF. In nucleotides, the CDR3 is TGTGCCAGCAGCCCAGAGGGCAGGGTTTACGAGCAGTACTTC.

The chain is built from TRBV6-6 and TRBJ1-5; maybe TRBD1 (6 bases). The V end lost 4 bases, the J end lost 3 bases, and 10 bases lay between the germline ends. In germline, CDR1 is MNHNY, CDR2 SVGAGI (reference sequence). The CDR3 sequence is 14 residues long. CDR3 DNA sequence: TGTGCCAGCAGTTCGCCAGGGGACAATCAGCCCCAGCATTTT. This translates into CASSSPGDNQPQHF.

The chain combines TRBV6-5 with TRBJ2-3, with 9 bases aligning to TRBD2. CDR3 length equals 15 residues. The trim removed 6 bases at V and 4 bases at J, leaving 8 bases unmatched. CDR1 is MNHEY, CDR2 SVGAGI, per germline. The CDR3 spells CASSSPGLASDTQYF. CDR3 sequence (DNA): TGTGCCAGCAGCTCTCCGGGACTAGCCTCAGATACGCAGTATTTT.

The rearrangement joins TRBV6-1 to TRBJ2-7, with D possibly matching TRBD2 (6 bases). The germline V and J ends were trimmed by 3 bases and 0 bases, with 15 bases remaining between them. The germline V gene has CDR1 MNHNS and CDR2 SASEGT. This CDR3 spans 16 amino acids. CDR3 region: CASSDWGLGSSYEQYF. The CDR3 DNA is TGTGCCAGCAGTGATTGGGGACTGGGGAGCTCCTACGAGCAGTACTTC.

The V gene is TRBV30, the J gene TRBJ1-3; no firm D call. The germline V and J ends were trimmed by 2 bases and 0 bases, with 8 bases remaining between them. The germline V gene has CDR1 GTSNPN and CDR2 SVGIG (reference sequence). The length of the CDR3 is 14 residues. The CDR3 loop reads CAWSFSSSGNTIYF. Here the CDR3 DNA reads TGTGCCTGGAGTTTCAGTAGCTCTGGAAACACCATATATTTT.

The chain joins TRBV4-1 to TRBJ2-2; the D is unclear. V was cut by 1 base and J by 0 bases, with 6 bases left in between. The germline CDR1 and CDR2 sequences are MGHRA and YSYEKL. The length of the CDR3 is 15 residues. The CDR3 loop reads CASSQAGPNTGELFF. The CDR3 bases are TGCGCCAGCAGCCAAGCGGGCCCGAACACCGGGGAGCTGTTTTTT.

The count of this clone is one. This rearrangement joins TRBV11-2 to TRBJ2-5, with a weak D call TRBD2 (5 bases). The CDR3 loop spans 15 amino acids. The V end was cut by 2 bases, the J end by 5 bases, with 15 bases between. Germline CDR1 and CDR2: SGHAT and FQNNGV. The CDR3 reads CASSLFRGEQETQYF. The CDR3 DNA is TGTGCCAGCAGCTTATTTCGGGGAGAACAGGAGACCCAGTACTTC.

This rearrangement joins TRBV7-8 to TRBJ2-7; D gene unclear. Trimming pared 5 bases from V and 6 bases from J, leaving 8 bases between. The length of the CDR3 is 11 residues. Germline CDR1 is SGHVS and CDR2 is FQNEAQ. The CDR3 spells CASSDKVEQYF. The CDR3 bases are TGTGCCAGCAGCGATAAAGTCGAGCAGTACTTC.

A single count supports this clone. One junction end disagrees with the germline gene, perhaps due to a read error. The chain is built from TRBV5-3 and TRBJ1-1; 10 bases are shared with TRBD1. TRBV5-3 is identified as an open reading frame with a role that is uncertain. The CDR3 loop spans 15 amino acids. CDR3 amino acids: CASSLGDRGFTEAFF. CDR3 sequence (DNA): TGTGCCAGCAGCTTGGGGGACAGGGGATTTACTGAAGCTTTCTTT.

This chain joins TRBV11-3 and TRBJ2-1; 8 nucleotides match TRBD1. This CDR3 is 15 amino acids long. Germline lookup yields CDR1 SGHNT and CDR2 YENEEA. V shed 2 bases, J shed 8 bases, and the junction held 8 bases outside the gene matches. DNA for the CDR3: TGTGCCAGCAGCTTAAGACAGGGGTCTTGGGATGAGCAGTTCTTC. Its protein is CASSLRQGSWDEQFF.

The chain employs TRBV27 and TRBJ1-2, with a possible D match to TRBD1 (5 bases). This CDR3 region has 15 residues. Trimming shortened V by 5 bases and J by 1 base, and 14 bases separated the two germline ends. Germline V CDR1 and CDR2: MNHEY, SMNVEV (reference sequence). The CDR3 loop is CASSQNQGINYGYTF. In DNA, the CDR3 is TGTGCCAGCAGTCAAAACCAGGGAATTAACTATGGCTACACCTTC.

This clone showed up just once. V and J are TRBV5-6 and TRBJ2-1, with D unresolved. The CDR3 contains 12 residues. Trimming left V 2 bases short and J 9 bases short, with 9 bases between. The germline gives CDR1 SGHDT, CDR2 YYEEEE. CDR3 in amino acids: CASSLGWAEQFF. The DNA for the CDR3 is TGTGCCAGCAGCTTAGGTTGGGCTGAGCAGTTCTTC.

The gene calls are TRBV7-2 and TRBJ2-7; 7 bases are shared with TRBD1. Per the germline V gene, CDR1 is SGHTA and CDR2 is FQGNSA. The trim removed 5 bases at V and 0 bases at J, leaving 7 bases unmatched. The CDR3 totals 15 residues. The CDR3 DNA reads as TGTGCCAGCAGCCAGGGACAGAGGAGCTCCTACGAGCAGTACTTC. Encoded protein: CASSQGQRSSYEQYF.

The chain combines TRBV30 with TRBJ1-5, with D possibly TRBD1 on 5 matching bases. CDR1 and CDR2 (germline): GTSNPN, SVGIG (reference sequence). V was cut by 2 bases and J by 6 bases, with 8 bases left in between. This CDR3 has 12 amino acids. The CDR3 spells CAWSFRGQPQHF. CDR3 bases: TGTGCCTGGAGTTTTAGGGGTCAGCCCCAGCATTTT.